The table lists the clone carrying this T cell receptor beta chain with a count of one. Original processing notes: Estimation of nucleated cell counts was performed using reference gene primer amplification. The data were produced by immunoSEQ multiplex PCR, yet TCRdb's version contains in-frame clones alone and is incomplete. D and trimming come from the DNA, and the V and J calls and clone size come from that table. The sample consists of roughly 260,000 clones, about 88% of them appearing once. This entry is derived from a study of blood T cell repertoires in COVID-19. Study-wide background: COVID-19 samples, acute and convalescent, were from the United States, Italy and Spain. PBMCs, B-cell-depleted T cells, or T cells provided the cDNA or gDNA that made up the material.

The CDR3 consists of 14 residues. Trimming pared 3 bases from V and 4 bases from J, leaving 13 bases between. The germline CDR1 and CDR2 sequences are SGHRS and YFSETQ. The J gene is TRBJ1-2, the V gene TRBV5-1; unclear D gene. The receptor comes from a man in his 60s who had recovered from COVID-19. Sequenced input: peripheral blood. The CDR3 bases are TGCGCCAGCAGCTCTGCAACCCTCAGCTATGGCTACACCTTC. Amino acid sequence: CASSSATLSYGYTF.